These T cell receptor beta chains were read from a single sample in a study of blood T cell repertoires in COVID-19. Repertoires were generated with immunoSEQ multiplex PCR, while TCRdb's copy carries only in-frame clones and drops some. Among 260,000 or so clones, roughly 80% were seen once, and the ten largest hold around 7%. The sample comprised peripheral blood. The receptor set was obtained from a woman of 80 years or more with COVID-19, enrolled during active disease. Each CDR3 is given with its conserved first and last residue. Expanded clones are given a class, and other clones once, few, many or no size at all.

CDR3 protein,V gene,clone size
CASSQAGGGGGNTQYF,TRBV11-2,NA
CASSRGGLPEAFF,TRBV6-5,NA
CASSLRTGGLTFF,TRBV5-4,NA
CASSSLYEQYF,TRBV5-8,NA
CASSDGRRGRGQTDTQYF,TRBV6-1,NA
CAISPNRGDGYTF,TRBV10-3,NA
CASSFSDTQYF,TRBV12-3/TRBV12-4,NA
CASGLGGTGAQYF,TRBV10-1,NA
CASSTEPNYGYTF,TRBV18,NA
CASSFDRGNYGYTF,TRBV5-1,NA
CAWSISPTGKNEQYF,TRBV30,NA
CASSLSGADGELFF,TRBV7-3,NA
CASSLGGSDTGELFF,TRBV5-1,NA
CASSADRLFSYEQYF,TRBV7-2,NA
CASTPRTGNTEAFF,TRBV2,NA
CASSRLTGNTIYF,TRBV4-3,NA
CASSRDSTLNTGELFF,TRBV6-4,NA
CASSFSGTGGKQYF,TRBV27,NA
CATSGGPNTGELFF,TRBV24-1,few
CASSRSSGSGHEQFF,TRBV3-1/TRBV3-2,NA
CASSRDRATNTGELFF,TRBV5-1,NA
CASSYLGGNGGTEAFF,TRBV7-2,NA
CASSFSGAGGAKNIQYF,TRBV7-8,NA
CAAPDRGANTGELFF,TRBV30,NA
CASSGTSGGDEQFF,TRBV6-5,NA
CASTRDPREGYTF,TRBV6-5,NA
CASSLMGVGYTF,TRBV7-2,NA
CATSRQGPDQPQHF,TRBV15,NA
CASSATQARETQYF,TRBV2,NA
CASSLYGRRNTEAFF,TRBV27,NA
CASSPGTANEQYF,TRBV7-3,NA
CASSLAQGGRAYEQYF,TRBV5-5,once
CASSEGLAGDEQYF,TRBV18,NA
CASSQGTGGTEAFF,TRBV5-1,NA
CATSKGQGARDYGYTF,TRBV15,NA
CASSLWSSGSQIQYF,TRBV28,NA
CASSTQDSGNTEAFF,TRBV5-1,NA
CASSTTSGSYNEQFF,TRBV5-4,few
CASIPGEGMNTEAFF,TRBV2,NA
CASRQKDSLETQYF,TRBV5-1,NA
CASSPGSGSGETQYF,TRBV7-7,NA
CASSTQGAGGKLFF,TRBV6-5,NA
CASSPQSSGGYTF,TRBV18,few
CASSLYRSSGNTIYF,TRBV5-1,NA
CASSPKGRGTNTGELFF,TRBV7-2,NA
CASSLTQGLAKNIQYF,TRBV18,NA
CASSHPPVGLAEQFF,TRBV4-1,NA
CASSLKRGGPDEQFF,TRBV7-3,NA
CASSLVRGSHGYTF,TRBV7-8,NA
CASSIRGGGQPQHF,TRBV19,NA
CATSRDLAKNIQYF,TRBV15,few
CSASRLEGYTF,TRBV20-1,NA
CASSLWAGGRPPTDTQYF,TRBV28,few
CASFSFNSGANVLTF,TRBV19,NA
CASSPASGIVTYEQYF,TRBV28,NA